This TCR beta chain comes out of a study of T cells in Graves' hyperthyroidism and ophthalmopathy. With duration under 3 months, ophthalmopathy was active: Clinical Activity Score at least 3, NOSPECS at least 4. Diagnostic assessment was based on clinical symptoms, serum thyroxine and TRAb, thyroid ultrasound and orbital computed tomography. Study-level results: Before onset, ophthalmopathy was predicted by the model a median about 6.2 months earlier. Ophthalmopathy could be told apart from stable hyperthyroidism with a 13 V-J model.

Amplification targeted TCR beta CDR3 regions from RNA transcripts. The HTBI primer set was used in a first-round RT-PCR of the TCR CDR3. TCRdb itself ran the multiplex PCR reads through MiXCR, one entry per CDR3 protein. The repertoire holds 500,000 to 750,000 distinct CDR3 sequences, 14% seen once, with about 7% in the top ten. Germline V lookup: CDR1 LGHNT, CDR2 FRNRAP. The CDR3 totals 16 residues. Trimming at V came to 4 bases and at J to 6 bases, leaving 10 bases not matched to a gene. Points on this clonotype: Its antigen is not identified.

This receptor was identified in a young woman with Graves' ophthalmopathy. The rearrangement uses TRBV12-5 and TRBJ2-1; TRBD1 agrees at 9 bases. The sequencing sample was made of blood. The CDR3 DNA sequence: TGTGCTAGTGGTTACCCGGGACAGGGAACGGCCAATGAGCAGTTCTTC. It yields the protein CASGYPGQGTANEQFF.